This T cell receptor beta chain was documented in a study of blood T cells in healthy people across ages. There are a few counts of this clonotype. A J-beta primer mix and a sample-barcoded 5' primer were used in a second PCR of roughly 6 to 11 cycles. TCRdb re-called the 5' RACE reads through MiXCR, storing one row per CDR3 protein. The sample has approximately 580,000 distinct CDR3 sequences, 24% seen once. The CDR3 totals 17 residues. Germline loops: CDR1 SGHAT, CDR2 FQNNGV. V lost 3 bases, J lost 8 bases, and 9 bases stayed unmatched. The same data also went into a second study, on T cells of mothers and their children.

The TCR comes from a boy younger than 18 in good health. The genes are TRBV11-2 and TRBJ2-1, with TRBD2 matching 14 bases. The sequenced material came from blood. Here the CDR3 reads CASSFRLAGGALDEQFF. The DNA of the CDR3 is TGTGCCAGCAGCTTCCGACTAGCGGGAGGGGCCCTCGATGAGCAGTTCTTC. The full variable domain, completed using reference TRBV11-2 and TRBJ2-1, is EAGVAQSPRYKIIEKRQSVAFWCNPISGHATLYWYQQILGQGPKLLIQFQNNGVVDDSQLPKDRFSAERLKGVDSTLKIQPAKLEDSAVYLCASSFRLAGGALDEQFFGPGTRLTVL.